This is a list of T cell receptor beta chains from one sample in a study of T-cell memory formation after mild COVID-19. TCRdb called the 5' RACE reads again in MiXCR, with one record for every CDR3 protein. Among hundreds of thousands of distinct CDR3 sequences, 15% to 20% were seen once, and the ten largest hold 8.1%. Material: PBMCs or a T cell subset sorted from them (not recorded which). The receptors derive from an adult woman who had mild COVID-19 (a few samples of this study predate the infection). Cell type and time point are not known. Both conserved end residues are part of each CDR3. The D gene is left open where the match is weak. The size of a clone is reported for some rows only, either as once, few or many, or as a class for expanded clones.

d_call,clone_size,v_call,j_call,cdr3_nt,cdr3_aa
NA,few,TRBV5-1,TRBJ2-2,TGCGCCAGCAGCCCGGGGGACAGCCAGCTTAATTCCGGGGAGCTGTTTTTT,CASSPGDSQLNSGELFF
TRBD2,few,TRBV24-1,TRBJ2-7,TGTGCCACCAGTGATCCCGGGACTAGCGACTACGAGCAGTACTTC,CATSDPGTSDYEQYF
TRBD1,few,TRBV28,TRBJ1-5,TGTGCCAGCAGTTTAAAGGGTGACAGGGTTTATGGTCAGCCCCAGCATTTT,CASSLKGDRVYGQPQHF
TRBD2,NA,TRBV6-2/TRBV6-3,TRBJ2-1,TGTGCCAGCAGTGACCCCTCTAGCGGGGGGCCCTACAATGAGCAGTTCTTC,CASSDPSSGGPYNEQFF
NA,NA,TRBV18,TRBJ1-1,TGTGCCAGCTCACCACGGTCCGGGCACGGGGACAAGAACACTGAAGCTTTCTTT,CASSPRSGHGDKNTEAFF
NA,NA,TRBV20-1,TRBJ1-2,TGCAGTGCTAAGGACAGAGCTAACTATGGCTACACCTTC,CSAKDRANYGYTF
NA,few,TRBV5-5,TRBJ2-5,TGTGCCAGCAGCTTTAGCCCTAAGTACCAAGAGACCCAGTACTTC,CASSFSPKYQETQYF
NA,few,TRBV6-2/TRBV6-3,TRBJ1-3,TGTGCCAGCAGCCCGGACGCTCGCTCTGGAAACACCATATATTTT,CASSPDARSGNTIYF
NA,few,TRBV20-1,TRBJ1-1,TGCAGTGCTAGAGACGCTATCCAAACGTTCACTGAAGCTTTCTTT,CSARDAIQTFTEAFF
NA,many,TRBV29-1,TRBJ2-4,TGCAGCGTTGTTCTGGGGGCAGACATTCAGTACTTC,CSVVLGADIQYF
NA,NA,TRBV27,TRBJ1-1,TGTGCCAGCAGTCCCGGAGGCCAGGGGATTACTGAAGCTTTCTTT,CASSPGGQGITEAFF
NA,few,TRBV15,TRBJ1-2,TGTGCCACCAGCAGAGATTATGACAGGCTAAACTATGGCTACACCTTC,CATSRDYDRLNYGYTF
TRBD2,many,TRBV7-6,TRBJ2-2,TGTGCCAGCAGCTTAGCTAGCGGGGGGAACACCGGGGAGCTGTTTTTT,CASSLASGGNTGELFF
NA,NA,TRBV7-2,TRBJ2-2,TGTGCCAGCAGCTCTAAAAACCTAAACACCGGGGAGCTGTTTTTT,CASSSKNLNTGELFF
NA,NA,TRBV6-2/TRBV6-3,TRBJ1-5,TGTGCCAGCAGAGGGACATTACGGGGTCAGCCCCAGCATTTT,CASRGTLRGQPQHF
NA,many,TRBV5-6,TRBJ1-6,TGTGCCAGCAGCATTGGGCCTAGGGTCGAAAATTCACCCCTCCACTTT,CASSIGPRVENSPLHF
NA,NA,TRBV12-3/TRBV12-4,TRBJ1-3,TGTGCCAGCAGTTTAGCCGCCGCAGGGTCTGGAAACACCATATATTTT,CASSLAAAGSGNTIYF
NA,few,TRBV4-1,TRBJ2-3,TGCGCCAGCAGCCTCGGCTTGGGAGTGGTTACGCAGTATTTT,CASSLGLGVVTQYF
TRBD1,few,TRBV12-3/TRBV12-4,TRBJ1-2,TGTGCCAGCAGTTTTCAGGGGGACCCATGGTATGGCTACACCTTC,CASSFQGDPWYGYTF
NA,few,TRBV29-1,TRBJ2-3,TGCAGCGTTCTGGAGGGGTTCACAGATACGCAGTATTTT,CSVLEGFTDTQYF
NA,NA,TRBV6-1,TRBJ1-1,TGTGCCAGCAGTCCCGGGCCGCCTGGGACTGAAGCTTTCTTT,CASSPGPPGTEAFF
TRBD1,few,TRBV14,TRBJ1-1,TGTGCCAGCAGCCAACTGACAGGGCAGAACACTGAAGCTTTCTTT,CASSQLTGQNTEAFF
NA,many,TRBV18,TRBJ1-2,TGTGCCAGCTCACCCGGCGGGACGGCGGCCTATGGCTACACCTTC,CASSPGGTAAYGYTF
NA,NA,TRBV5-4,TRBJ2-1,TGTGCCAGCAGCTTGCTAGCGAATGAGCAGTTCTTC,CASSLLANEQFF
NA,few,TRBV7-6,TRBJ1-2,TGTGCCAGCAGTCTAGAGGCAGGGGATTACTATGGCTACACCTTC,CASSLEAGDYYGYTF
NA,NA,TRBV24-1,TRBJ1-5,TGTGCCACCAGTAGCTATAGCAATCAGCCCCAGCATTTT,CATSSYSNQPQHF
NA,NA,TRBV29-1,TRBJ1-2,TGCAGCGTTGTGCGGGCAGGGGTTATCTATGGCTACACCTTC,CSVVRAGVIYGYTF
NA,NA,TRBV3-1,TRBJ1-2,TGTGCCAGCAGCCAATATGGGGTAAACTATGGCTACACCTTC,CASSQYGVNYGYTF
NA,few,TRBV20-1,TRBJ1-2,TGCAGTGCTAGAGTCGTTGAGGCAGGGAAATTTTATGGCTACACCTTC,CSARVVEAGKFYGYTF
TRBD1,few,TRBV24-1,TRBJ1-2,TGTGCCACCAGTGATACCGGACAGGGCCGGGTGAACTATGGCTACACCTTC,CATSDTGQGRVNYGYTF
TRBD2,NA,TRBV6-5,TRBJ2-5,TGTGCCAGCAGCCCCGGGGGGTTGAGGGAGACCCAGTACTTC,CASSPGGLRETQYF
TRBD1,many,TRBV5-5,TRBJ2-1,TGTGCCAGCAGCACCGGGACAGGGGGAGTCAATGAGCAGTTCTTC,CASSTGTGGVNEQFF
NA,NA,TRBV4-1,TRBJ1-1,TGCGCCAGCAGCCAAGAGGGTAGATGGACTGAAGCTTTCTTT,CASSQEGRWTEAFF
TRBD1,few,TRBV20-1,TRBJ1-3,TGCAGTGCCGACAGGGGCGGCTCTGGAAACACCATATATTTT,CSADRGGSGNTIYF
TRBD1,NA,TRBV20-1,TRBJ1-5,TGCAGTGCTAGAGGGTATAGACGCGGCACAGGGGGCAATCAGCCCCAGCATTTT,CSARGYRRGTGGNQPQHF
NA,few,TRBV20-1,TRBJ2-3,TGCAGTGCTACAGTGAGAGATACGCAGTATTTT,CSATVRDTQYF
NA,NA,TRBV30,TRBJ2-1,TGTGCCTGGAGTCTTATCAGGGGCCCCAATGAGCAGTTCTTC,CAWSLIRGPNEQFF